A single sample is the source of the 23 T cell receptor beta chains below, sequenced in a study of blood T cells in healthy people across ages. Primers used in a second PCR of about 6 to 11 cycles were a sample-barcoded 5' primer and a J-beta primer mix. In TCRdb, the 5' RACE reads were re-called with MiXCR into one record per CDR3 protein. Counted here are about 640,000 distinct CDR3 sequences, roughly 50% occurring once; the ten biggest clones make up approximately 40%. Sequencing was performed on blood. These receptors all stem from a man between 60 and 70 years old in good health.

The V call is TRBV10-3, the J call TRBJ2-5; 8 bases fit TRBD1. The germline CDR1 and CDR2 sequences are ENHRY and SYGVKD. Unmatched junction bases numbered 9, after V lost 7 bases and J lost 5 bases. The CDR3 consists of 14 residues. CDR3 loop: CAIKKDRERETQYF. In DNA, the CDR3 is TGTGCCATCAAGAAGGACAGGGAGAGGGAGACCCAGTACTTC.

The J gene is TRBJ1-5, the V gene TRBV25-1, with D unclear. Per the germline V gene, CDR1 is MGHDK and CDR2 is SYGVNS. The CDR3 consists of 15 residues. Trimming cost V 5 bases and J 0 bases, with 11 bases left between them. The CDR3 region is CASSPDENSNQPQHF. The DNA for the CDR3 is TGTGCCAGCAGTCCCGACGAAAATAGCAATCAGCCCCAGCATTTT.

This clonotype appeared a few times. The chain combines TRBV11-2 with TRBJ2-5; tentatively, D is TRBD1 (6 bases). The CDR3 extends over 15 amino acids. Trimming removed 2 bases from V and 4 bases from J, with 14 bases in between. Germline V CDR1 and CDR2: SGHAT, FQNNGV. The CDR3 spells CASSLSGTRGETQYF. The CDR3 bases are TGTGCCAGCAGCTTATCGGGGACAAGGGGAGAGACCCAGTACTTC.

The chain employs TRBV5-1 and TRBJ1-1; 7 positions agree with TRBD1. Looked up from germline, CDR1 is SGHRS and CDR2 is YFSETQ. With V trimmed by 4 bases and J by 5 bases, 14 bases remained unmatched. This CDR3 region has 16 residues. The CDR3 sequence: CASSPNPTGAGTEAFF. DNA for the CDR3: TGCGCCAGCAGCCCAAACCCCACAGGGGCCGGGACTGAAGCTTTCTTT. Drawing the rest from reference TRBV5-1 and TRBJ1-1, the complete variable domain is KAGVTQTPRYLIKTRGQQVTLSCSPISGHRSVSWYQQTPGQGLQFLFEYFSETQRNKGNFPGRFSGRQFSNSRSEMNVSTLELGDSALYLCASSPNPTGAGTEAFFGQGTRLTVV.

This clonotype has only a few counts. This sequence joins TRBV3-1 and TRBJ2-1; 10 nucleotides line up with TRBD2. Germline V CDR1 and CDR2: LGHDT, YNNKEL (reference sequence). This CDR3 has 16 residues. Trimming took 0 bases from V and 6 from J; bases not matched to a gene: 5. This CDR3 is CASSQDLSGGANEQFF. Here the CDR3 DNA reads TGTGCCAGCAGCCAAGATCTAAGCGGGGGGGCCAATGAGCAGTTCTTC.

To note about this clonotype: At one end the junction does not follow the germline gene, possibly because of a read error. The chain employs TRBV6-1 and TRBJ2-1; 8 bases are shared with TRBD1. The germline CDR1 and CDR2 sequences are MNHNS and SASEGT. CDR3 length equals 14 residues. CDR3: CASRGTGNYNERFF. In DNA form, the CDR3 reads TGTGCCAGCAGGGGGACAGGCAACTACAATGAGCGGTTCTTC.

The chain links TRBV29-1 to TRBJ2-1; 11 bases match TRBD2. CDR3 length equals 14 residues. V lost 7 bases and J lost 4; bases outside the gene matches: 6. Germline values: CDR1 SQVTM, CDR2 ANQGSEA. The CDR3 is CSALAGGIYNEQFF. The CDR3 coding sequence is TGCAGCGCCTTAGCGGGGGGGATTTACAATGAGCAGTTCTTC.

Only a few counts were recorded for this clonotype. The genes are TRBV3-1 and TRBJ2-2, with D possibly being TRBD2 (6 bases). The CDR3 is 14 amino acids. V was cut by 4 bases and J by 4 bases, with 10 bases left in between. The germline CDR1 and CDR2 sequences are LGHDT and YNNKEL (reference sequence). The CDR3 DNA reads TGTGCCAGCAGCCCAGTCGGGGGCACCGGGGAGCTGTTTTTT. Its protein product is CASSPVGGTGELFF.

Details on this clonotype: Relative to the germline gene, one junction end is altered; a read error may explain this. The chain is built from TRBV18 and TRBJ2-4; D gene uncertain. The CDR3 runs to 14 residues. In germline, CDR1 is KGHSH, CDR2 LQKENI. CDR3 bases: TGTGCCAGCTCACCACAAGGGTGGGAAAATATTCAGTACTTC. Protein: CASSPQGWENIQYF.

The rearrangement joins TRBV20-1 to TRBJ1-2; a weak D match, TRBD1 (5 bases). The V gene's germline CDR1 is DFQATT and CDR2 SNEGSKA (reference sequence). The ends were cut back, 5 bases at V and 4 bases at J, with 17 bases in the middle. The CDR3 is 14 residues long. This chain's CDR3 is CSAYPGPSFYGYTF. CDR3 sequence (DNA): TGCAGTGCTTATCCGGGGCCTTCGTTCTATGGCTACACCTTC.

The rearrangement joins TRBV7-8 to TRBJ2-3; the D is unclear. Trimming pared 7 bases from V and 4 bases from J, leaving 18 bases between. CDR3 length equals 15 residues. CDR1 SGHVS and CDR2 FQNEAQ come from the germline V gene. The CDR3 nucleotides are TGTGCCAGCACTCCAATTAACGTTGGTGCAGATACGCAGTATTTT. As protein: CASTPINVGADTQYF.

CDR3 amino acids: CASSHATGQGYEQYF. The CDR3 coding sequence is TGTGCCAGCAGCCATGCGACCGGACAGGGCTACGAGCAGTACTTC. The V call is TRBV7-9, the J call TRBJ2-7; TRBD1 matches 8 bases. The CDR3 loop spans 15 amino acids. Germline values: CDR1 SEHNR, CDR2 FQNEAQ (reference sequence). The V and J ends lost 5 bases and 3 bases, in that order; junction bases with no gene match: 9.

V gene TRBV28 combines with J gene TRBJ2-3, with 12 bases aligning to TRBD1. V trimming: 5 bases; J trimming: 7 bases; junction bases outside the gene matches: 16. CDR1 is MDHEN and CDR2 is SYDVKM in the germline V gene. The CDR3 loop spans 18 amino acids. CDR3 sequence: CASSSAHGGGQGANTQYF. Here the CDR3 DNA reads TGTGCCAGCAGTAGCGCCCACGGGGGGGGACAGGGGGCTAATACGCAGTATTTT.

This clonotype was counted only a few times. V usage is TRBV20-1 and J usage is TRBJ2-2, with TRBD1 as a possible D gene (6 bases). The CDR3 has 13 residues. The germline V gene has CDR1 DFQATT and CDR2 SNEGSKA (reference sequence). V dropped 6 bases and J dropped 6 bases, with 14 bases sitting between them. CDR3 DNA: TGCAGTGCGAAAAACAGGGTCGCCGGGGAGCTGTTTTTT. Its protein product is CSAKNRVAGELFF.

The V call is TRBV24-1, the J call TRBJ2-7; possible D gene TRBD1, 5 bases. This CDR3 contains 12 residues. Trimming shortened V by 11 bases and J by 1 base, and 11 bases separated the two germline ends. Germline lookup yields CDR1 KGHDR and CDR2 SFDVKD. As DNA, the CDR3 is TGTGCCAGGGTTAGGACATCCTACGAGCAGTACTTC. Its translation: CARVRTSYEQYF.

This clonotype has just a few counts. DNA of the CDR3: TGCGCCAGCAGTGATATTGACAGGGCCTACGAGCAGTACTTC. This sequence encodes CASSDIDRAYEQYF. The rearrangement joins TRBV10-2 to TRBJ2-7; 7 nucleotides agree with TRBD1. Trimming cost V 3 bases and J 2 bases; bases outside gene matches: 4. There are 14 residues in the CDR3. Germline CDR1 is WSHSY and CDR2 is SAAADI.

The chain uses TRBV3-1 and TRBJ1-5; D gene ambiguous. CDR1 and CDR2 from the germline V gene are LGHDT and YNNKEL (reference sequence). The CDR3 has 14 residues. V shed 4 bases and J shed 1 base, with 8 bases lying between them. The DNA of the CDR3 is TGTGCCAGCAGCCCCCCGGGCAGCAATCAGCCCCAGCATTTT. It encodes CASSPPGSNQPQHF. Full variable domain (rest looked up from reference TRBV3-1 and TRBJ1-5): DTAVSQTPKYLVTQMGNDKSIKCEQNLGHDTMYWYKQDSKKFLKIMFSYNNKELIINETVPNRFSPKSPDKAHLNLHINSLELGDSAVYFCASSPPGSNQPQHFGDGTRLSIL.

V gene TRBV5-1 combines with J gene TRBJ2-1, with 9 bases identical to TRBD1. The J segment lost 4 bases and the V segment lost 4 bases, leaving 3 bases of the junction unmatched. The CDR3 has 14 residues. CDR1 SGHRS and CDR2 YFSETQ come from the germline V gene. CDR3: CASSRDRVYNEQFF. The CDR3, as DNA: TGCGCCAGCAGCAGGGACAGGGTTTACAATGAGCAGTTCTTC.

The V and J genes are TRBV10-3 and TRBJ1-2; D gene uncertain. Germline loops: CDR1 ENHRY, CDR2 SYGVKD. The CDR3 is 12 residues long. V lost 10 bases and J 4 bases, leaving 13 bases between the germline ends. CDR3 in DNA: TGTGCCACAACGGGGAGCGGCTATGGCTACACCTTC. Its protein product is CATTGSGYGYTF.

V gene TRBV19 combines with J gene TRBJ1-2; D not resolved. The CDR3 spans 13 residues. Germline CDR1 reads LNHDA; CDR2 reads SQIVND (reference sequence). The ends were cut back, 5 bases at V and 4 bases at J, with 11 bases in the middle. DNA for the CDR3: TGTGCCAGTAGTTCGGACGCCCGCTATGGCTACACCTTC. Translating it yields CASSSDARYGYTF. Filled out from reference TRBV19 and TRBJ1-2, the complete variable domain reads DGGITQSPKYLFRKEGQNVTLSCEQNLNHDAMYWYRQDPGQGLRLIYYSQIVNDFQKGDIAEGYSVSREKKESFPLTVTSAQKNPTAFYLCASSSDARYGYTFGSGTRLTVV.

This chain links TRBV6-6 with TRBJ1-2; D uncertain. The germline CDR1 and CDR2 sequences are MNHNY and SVGAGI (reference sequence). This CDR3 comprises 13 residues. Trimming removed 3 bases from V and 8 bases from J, with 13 bases in between. The CDR3 loop is CASSYPVSSGYTF. The CDR3 nucleotides read TGTGCCAGCAGTTATCCCGTCTCGTCGGGCTACACCTTC.

This clonotype was counted a few times. The V gene is TRBV28, the J gene TRBJ1-2; perhaps TRBD1 as D (6 bases). Germline-derived CDR1 and CDR2 are MDHEN and SYDVKM. This CDR3 is built from 14 residues. The V gene lost 5 bases and the J gene lost 4 bases, with 14 bases spanning the gap. The CDR3 reads CASSPGQRGYGYTF. The CDR3 nucleotides are TGTGCCAGCAGTCCGGGACAAAGAGGCTATGGCTACACCTTC.

The chain is built from TRBV7-2 and TRBJ2-4; 9 bases line up with TRBD1. The J call could be wrong; TRBJ2-7 is a better fit for the DNA end. Germline CDR1 reads SGHTA; CDR2 reads FQGNSA. CDR3 length equals 17 residues. CDR3 protein: CASSLEGPGTGRNEQYF. CDR3 bases: TGTGCCAGCAGCTTAGAGGGCCCCGGGACAGGGCGAAACGAGCAGTACTTC.